This T cell receptor beta chain was obtained from a study of cytomegalovirus exposure and HLA in healthy donors. Study outcomes and limitations: Diagnosis of cytomegalovirus status made by the classifier reportedly showed high specificity and sensitivity. A later analysis found that most CMV-associated TCR beta chains appeared HLA-restricted. TCR beta sequences numbering about 17,000 were associated with HLA alleles at 0.05 false discovery rate in a later analysis.

Germline lookup yields CDR1 KGHSH and CDR2 LQKENI. The CDR3 has 19 amino acids. V lost 3 bases and J 5 bases, leaving 28 bases between the germline ends. Primers for the PCR totalled 60 Vbeta and 13 Jbeta. This table comes from immunoSEQ multiplex PCR, and its TCRdb copy is limited to in-frame clones, with some not included. The sample data list roughly 84,000 clones. A note on this clone: The antigen remains unidentified.

Material: PBMCs. The gene calls are TRBV18 and TRBJ1-1; possible D gene TRBD1, 6 bases. The sequence was collected from a middle-aged man in good health and CMV-seronegative. The CDR3 DNA is TGTGCCAGCTCACCTTCTGTTTGGGCAGGGGCTGGCGGGAGAACTGAAGCTTTCTTT. Its protein is CASSPSVWAGAGGRTEAFF.